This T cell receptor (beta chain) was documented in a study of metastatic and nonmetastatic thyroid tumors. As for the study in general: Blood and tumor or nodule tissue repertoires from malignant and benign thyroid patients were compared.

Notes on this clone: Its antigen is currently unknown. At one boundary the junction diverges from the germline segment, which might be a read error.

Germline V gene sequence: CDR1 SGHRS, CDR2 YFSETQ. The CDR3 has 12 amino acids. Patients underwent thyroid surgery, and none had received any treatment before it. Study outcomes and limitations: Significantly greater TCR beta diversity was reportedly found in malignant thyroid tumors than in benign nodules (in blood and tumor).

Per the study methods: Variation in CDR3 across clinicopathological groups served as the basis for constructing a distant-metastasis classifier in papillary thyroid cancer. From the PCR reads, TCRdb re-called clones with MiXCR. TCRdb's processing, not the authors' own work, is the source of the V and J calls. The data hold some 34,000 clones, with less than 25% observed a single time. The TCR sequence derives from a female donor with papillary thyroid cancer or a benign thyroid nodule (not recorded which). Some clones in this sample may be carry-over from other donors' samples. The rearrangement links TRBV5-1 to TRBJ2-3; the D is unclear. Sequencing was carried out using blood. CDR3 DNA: TGCGCCAGCAGCTTGAAAACATATACTCAGTATTTT. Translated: CASSLKTYTQYF. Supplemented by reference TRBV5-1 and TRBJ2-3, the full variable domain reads KAGVTQTPRYLIKTRGQQVTLSCSPISGHRSVSWYQQTPGQGLQFLFEYFSETQRNKGNFPGRFSGRQFSNSRSEMNVSTLELGDSALYLCASSLKTYTQYFGPGTRLTVL.